A single sample is the source of the 23 T cell receptor beta chains below, sequenced in a study of blood T cell repertoires in COVID-19. The repertoire was sequenced with immunoSEQ multiplex PCR; TCRdb's copy has only in-frame clones and lacks some. Of over 150,000 clones listed, 70% to 90% are singletons. Input material: peripheral blood. The receptors come from a middle-aged man with acute or convalescent COVID-19.

J is TRBJ2-5 and V is TRBV5-6; D is unclear. The CDR3 loop spans 15 amino acids. Trimming took 1 base from V and 4 from J, leaving 14 bases between them. Germline V gene lookup returns CDR1 SGHDT and CDR2 YYEEEE. The CDR3 region has the DNA TGTGCCAGCAGCTTGCGAACCGGTCAATCAGAGACCCAGTACTTC. Translating it yields CASSLRTGQSETQYF.

Of note for this clone: Other DNA sequences in this specimen translate into the identical CDR3. V is TRBV6-1 and J is TRBJ1-1; D not resolved. CDR1 and CDR2 from the germline V gene are MNHNS and SASEGT. The ends were cut back, 3 bases at V and 1 base at J, with 6 bases in the middle. This CDR3 is built from 13 residues. Here the CDR3 reads CASSDRENTEAFF. CDR3 nucleotide sequence: TGTGCCAGCAGTGATCGGGAGAACACTGAAGCTTTCTTT.

This rearrangement joins TRBV6-6 to TRBJ1-3; D is ambiguous. This CDR3 is built from 16 residues. Per the germline V gene, CDR1 is MNHNY and CDR2 is SVGAGI (reference sequence). The V end was cut by 5 bases, the J end by 4 bases, with 18 bases between. CDR3 DNA sequence: TGTGCCAGCAGTCCCCCCTATGGAGGTGGGGGAAACACCATATATTTT. Translation gives CASSPPYGGGGNTIYF.

The rearrangement uses TRBV5-1 and TRBJ1-1; 7 bases align to TRBD1. There are 14 residues in the CDR3. V trimming: 2 bases; J trimming: 2 bases; junction bases outside the gene matches: 3. The germline gives CDR1 SGHRS, CDR2 YFSETQ. The CDR3 DNA reads as TGCGCCAGCAGCTTAGAGGGGGCCAACACTGAAGCTTTCTTT. It translates to CASSLEGANTEAFF.

This clone was seen just once. The rearrangement joins TRBV6-5 to TRBJ2-5, with D unresolved. V dropped 4 bases and J dropped 4 bases, with 10 bases sitting between them. Per germline, CDR1 MNHEY and CDR2 SVGAGI. The CDR3 has 13 residues. CDR3 sequence reads: CASSLGPRETQYF. Written as DNA, the CDR3 is TGTGCCAGCAGTTTGGGCCCCAGAGAGACCCAGTACTTC.

The chain has TRBV7-6 and TRBJ1-6; the D is unclear. The germline V and J ends were trimmed by 1 base and 6 bases, with 10 bases remaining between them. The CDR3 runs 15 residues. Germline V gene data show CDR1 as SGHVS and CDR2 as FNYEAQ. The CDR3 region is CASSLVAQINSPLHF. The CDR3 DNA reads as TGTGCCAGCAGCTTAGTTGCCCAGATTAATTCACCCCTCCACTTT.

This chain joins TRBV18 and TRBJ1-5, with no clear D. The V end lost 1 base, the J end lost 0 bases, and 4 bases lay between the germline ends. The germline CDR1 and CDR2 sequences are KGHSH and LQKENI. This CDR3 comprises 14 residues. This CDR3 reads CASSPLSSNQPQHF. The CDR3 DNA sequence: TGTGCCAGCTCACCACTCAGTAGCAATCAGCCCCAGCATTTT.

Remarks on this clone: Other DNA variants within this sample encode the same CDR3. The gene calls are TRBV3-1 (or the pseudogene TRBV3-2) and TRBJ1-1, with D possibly TRBD1 on 6 matching bases. V was cut by 4 bases and J by 5 bases, with 8 bases left in between. CDR3 length: 12 amino acids. CDR1 and CDR2 from the germline V gene are LGHDT and YNNKEL (reference sequence). In nucleotides, the CDR3 is TGTGCCAGCAGCCCGAGGGGGACTGAAGCTTTCTTT. It specifies CASSPRGTEAFF.

This chain joins TRBV10-3 and TRBJ2-3; 13 bases are a match to TRBD2. CDR3 size: 22 residues. Germline V gives CDR1 ENHRY, CDR2 SYGVKD. With V trimmed by 2 bases and J by 2 bases, 19 bases remained unmatched. For the CDR3, the DNA is TGTGCCATCAGTGAGACCCTCCGACTAGCGGGGGGTGCTCGTCGAAACACAGATACGCAGTATTTT. The encoded protein is CAISETLRLAGGARRNTDTQYF.

The chain combines TRBV11-3 with TRBJ2-7, with D perhaps matching TRBD2 (6 bases). Deletions cut 5 bases from V and 0 bases from J, with 11 bases between. Germline-derived CDR1 and CDR2 are SGHNT and YENEEA. The CDR3 runs 14 residues. The CDR3 protein is CASSLSGSSYEQYF. The CDR3, as DNA: TGTGCCAGCAGCCTCTCCGGGAGCTCCTACGAGCAGTACTTC.

This chain links TRBV29-1 with TRBJ1-1; 9 bases are a match to TRBD1. Germline V gene data show CDR1 as SQVTM and CDR2 as ANQGSEA. The CDR3 extends over 14 amino acids. V dropped 6 bases and J dropped 1; count of bases not matched to a gene: 6. This CDR3 is CSVIQGAQNTEAFF. Written as DNA, the CDR3 is TGCAGCGTAATACAGGGGGCGCAGAACACTGAAGCTTTCTTT.

The rearrangement links TRBV21-1 to TRBJ1-5; TRBD1 is the table's D call, not checked against the DNA. TRBV21-1 constitutes a pseudogene. This CDR3 has 17 amino acids. Written as DNA, the CDR3 is TGTGCCAGCAACACGGGACAGGGGCTACATAGCAATCAGCCCCAGCATTTT. It specifies CASNTGQGLHSNQPQHF.

This chain uses TRBV6-5 with TRBJ2-4; 8 bases agree with TRBD2. V gave up 2 bases and J gave up 1 base; unmatched junction bases: 1. Germline assignment: CDR1 MNHEY and CDR2 SVGAGI. The CDR3 covers 15 residues. CDR3 loop: CASSYGGGAKNIQYF. The DNA for the CDR3 is TGTGCCAGCAGTTACGGCGGGGGGGCCAAAAACATTCAGTACTTC.

The chain combines TRBV6-5 with TRBJ1-2; a weak D match, TRBD1 (5 bases). Germline V gene lookup returns CDR1 MNHEY and CDR2 SVGAGI. V was cut by 8 bases and J by 0 bases, with 13 bases left in between. The CDR3 sequence is 14 residues long. This chain's CDR3 is CASARGSSNYGYTF. CDR3 coding DNA: TGTGCCAGCGCAAGGGGCAGTTCTAACTATGGCTACACCTTC.

V and J are TRBV6-5 and TRBJ1-2; TRBD1 matches at 11 bases. The junction had 5 bases not matched to a gene; V was cut back by 6 bases and J by 5 bases. Per the germline V gene, CDR1 is MNHEY and CDR2 is SVGAGI. CDR3 length: 14 residues. CDR3: CASSAGTGGYGYTF. The CDR3 DNA sequence: TGTGCCAGCAGCGCCGGGACAGGGGGGTATGGCTACACCTTC.

To note about this clone: Other DNA sequences of this sample code for an identical CDR3. The chain combines TRBV5-4 with TRBJ1-2, with a tentative D call TRBD1 (6 bases). The CDR3 length is 13 residues. The germline V and J ends were trimmed by 5 bases and 2 bases, with 10 bases remaining between them. CDR1 and CDR2 from the germline V gene are SGHNT and YYREEE (reference sequence). The CDR3 DNA reads TGTGCCAGCAGTCCCGACAGGAACTATGGCTACACCTTC. Translating it yields CASSPDRNYGYTF.

This chain uses TRBV11-2 with TRBJ1-1; D call uncertain. This CDR3 spans 16 amino acids. The germline V gene has CDR1 SGHAT and CDR2 FQNNGV. Trimming removed 0 bases at V and 1 base at J, with 12 bases between. CDR3 amino acids: CASSLDGVGGNTEAFF. As DNA, the CDR3 is TGTGCCAGCAGCTTAGATGGCGTAGGAGGGAACACTGAAGCTTTCTTT.

The chain recombines TRBV18 with TRBJ2-7, with 8 bases that match TRBD1. There are 14 residues in the CDR3. Germline trimming cut 4 bases from V and 6 bases from J; bases unmatched to any gene: 8. CDR1 KGHSH and CDR2 LQKENI come from the germline V gene. Here the CDR3 DNA reads TGTGCCAGCTCACTGACAGGGGATCGAAGCGAGCAGTACTTC. Its translation is CASSLTGDRSEQYF.

This chain links TRBV6-5 with TRBJ1-1; D is uncertain. V lost 2 bases and J lost 10, with 17 bases in between. There are 14 residues in the CDR3. CDR1 and CDR2 (germline): MNHEY, SVGAGI. CDR3 amino acids: CASSYALQGRAAFF. CDR3 bases: TGTGCCAGCAGTTACGCCCTCCAAGGGAGGGCAGCTTTCTTT.

This clone came up a few times. The chain uses TRBV27 and TRBJ2-1, with D tentatively TRBD2 (5 bases). V lost 4 bases and J lost 3, with 7 bases in between. This CDR3 contains 13 residues. Germline V CDR1 and CDR2: MNHEY, SMNVEV (reference sequence). CDR3 coding DNA: TGTGCCAGCAGTTCAGAGGGCTACAATGAGCAGTTCTTC. Translation: CASSSEGYNEQFF.

J is TRBJ1-3 and V is TRBV19, with a tentative D call TRBD1 (6 bases). The V end was cut by 5 bases, the J end by 0 bases, with 14 bases between. Germline V gene lookup returns CDR1 LNHDA and CDR2 SQIVND (reference sequence). The CDR3 contains 16 residues. The CDR3 DNA follows: TGTGCCAGTAGTGATACGCCGACAGGCTCTGGAAACACCATATATTTT. Translating it yields CASSDTPTGSGNTIYF.

This chain uses TRBV24-1 with TRBJ1-1; D may be TRBD1 (6 bases). Per germline, CDR1 KGHDR and CDR2 SFDVKD. V lost 7 bases to trimming and J lost 8 bases, with 19 bases between them. The CDR3 covers 14 residues. The CDR3 spells CATSAPGAASEAFF. DNA of the CDR3: TGTGCCACCAGCGCACCAGGGGCCGCATCCGAAGCTTTCTTT.

The J gene is TRBJ2-3, the V gene TRBV4-2; TRBD2 matches 9 bases. This CDR3 comprises 18 residues. The ends lost 0 bases at V and 1 base at J; junction bases unmatched: 8. The germline gives CDR1 LGHNA, CDR2 YNFKEQ. CDR3 nucleotides: TGTGCCAGCAGCCAAGATCGCGCGGAGCGGGGGGGCACAGATACGCAGTATTTT. This codes for CASSQDRAERGGTDTQYF.